Each of the 5 T cell receptor beta chains below was sequenced from the same sample in a study of neurological immune-mediated disorders. TCRdb re-derived calls from the 5' RACE reads in MiXCR, one entry per CDR3 protein. The sample contains tens of thousands of distinct CDR3 sequences, roughly 15% of which appear only once. Sequences were obtained from PBMCs. Source of these receptors: a female donor with HTLV-1-associated myelopathy (HAM/TSP).

There are many counts of this clonotype. This chain connects TRBV5-1 to TRBJ2-1; perhaps TRBD1 as D (5 bases). V lost 5 bases and J lost 6, with 12 bases in between. From germline, CDR1 is SGHRS and CDR2 YFSETQ. The CDR3 runs to 13 residues. CDR3 DNA: TGCGCCAGCAGGCAGGGTACCGCCAATGAGCAGTTCTTC. This sequence encodes CASRQGTANEQFF.

This clonotype was observed a few times. The rearrangement uses TRBV5-1 and TRBJ1-5; tentative D call: TRBD1 (5 bases). This CDR3 comprises 14 residues. The V and J ends lost 5 bases and 2 bases respectively, with 11 bases between them. From germline, CDR1 is SGHRS and CDR2 YFSETQ. CDR3 sequence (DNA): TGCGCCAGCAGTCCGGGGGATGGCAATCAGCCCCAGCATTTT. It is translated as CASSPGDGNQPQHF.

This clonotype was seen just once. The rearrangement uses TRBV3-1 and TRBJ1-2; D is unclear. Trimming cost V 4 bases and J 4 bases, with 22 bases left between them. The CDR3 runs 17 residues. Germline loops: CDR1 LGHDT, CDR2 YNNKEL (reference sequence). The CDR3 coding sequence is TGTGCCAGCAGCCCCAGGTCCGGAGGCAATTTTGGCTATGGCTACACCTTC. Translating gives CASSPRSGGNFGYGYTF. The complete variable domain, with remaining parts taken from reference TRBV3-1 and TRBJ1-2, reads DTAVSQTPKYLVTQMGNDKSIKCEQNLGHDTMYWYKQDSKKFLKIMFSYNNKELIINETVPNRFSPKSPDKAHLNLHINSLELGDSAVYFCASSPRSGGNFGYGYTFGSGTRLTVV.

The chain joins TRBV29-1 to TRBJ1-4, with unresolved D. The CDR3 sequence is 11 residues long. V dropped 7 bases and J dropped 4 bases, with 7 bases sitting between them. CDR1 and CDR2 (germline): SQVTM, ANQGSEA. This chain's CDR3 is CSGSHNEKLFF. The CDR3 DNA reads as TGCAGCGGCAGTCATAATGAAAAACTGTTTTTT.

This clonotype was counted at least ten times. V usage is TRBV20-1 and J usage is TRBJ2-7; D is undetermined. Germline CDR1 and CDR2: DFQATT and SNEGSKA (reference sequence). This CDR3 spans 12 amino acids. V was pared by 2 bases and J by 0 bases, with 5 bases between. The CDR3 protein is CSARPYSYEQYF. Written as DNA, the CDR3 is TGCAGTGCTAGACCGTACTCCTACGAGCAGTACTTC.